These T cell receptor beta chains were read from a single sample in a study of cytomegalovirus exposure and HLA in healthy donors. Measured with immunoSEQ multiplex PCR; TCRdb has only the in-frame clones, and not every one. Among over 150,000 clones, less than 85% were seen once, and the ten largest hold 4.5% to 5.5%. The sequenced sample was PBMCs. These receptor sequences come from a man aged 18 to 30 in good health and CMV-seronegative. Both conserved end residues are part of each CDR3. The order of the fields is CDR3 DNA, CDR3 protein, D gene, clone size, J gene, V gene. The D gene is left open where the match is weak. A clone size is listed for some rows: how often the clone was seen (once, few, many), or a class if it is expanded.

CDR3nt: TGTGCCAGCAGCGTAGGGACTAGCGGGAGCTCCGAGCAGTACTTC
CDR3aa: CASSVGTSGSSEQYF
d_gene: TRBD2
abundance: NA
j_gene: TRBJ2-7
v_gene: TRBV9

CDR3nt: TGTGCCAGCAGTGCGACGACTAGCGGGAGCGGGATTAGGTACGAGCAGTACTTC
CDR3aa: CASSATTSGSGIRYEQYF
d_gene: TRBD2
abundance: NA
j_gene: TRBJ2-7
v_gene: TRBV27

CDR3nt: TGTGCCGGGAGAGGGGGCCTTTCATCAAACACCGGGGAGCTGTTTTTT
CDR3aa: CAGRGGLSSNTGELFF
d_gene: TRBD1
abundance: NA
j_gene: TRBJ2-2
v_gene: TRBV7-9

CDR3nt: TGCGCCAGCAGCTTGGATTCTAACACAGATACGCAGTATTTT
CDR3aa: CASSLDSNTDTQYF
d_gene: NA
abundance: NA
j_gene: TRBJ2-3
v_gene: TRBV5-1

CDR3nt: TGCAGCGGCGTCGGCGGCTCCTACAATGAGCAGTTCTTC
CDR3aa: CSGVGGSYNEQFF
d_gene: NA
abundance: NA
j_gene: TRBJ2-1
v_gene: TRBV29-1

CDR3nt: TGTGCCAGCAGTTTAGTGGGGGCGGGAGGTCGCGGGGAGCTGTTTTTT
CDR3aa: CASSLVGAGGRGELFF
d_gene: TRBD2
abundance: NA
j_gene: TRBJ2-2
v_gene: TRBV27

CDR3nt: TGCAGCGCCGGGACAGCCGGGACTGAAGCTTTCTTT
CDR3aa: CSAGTAGTEAFF
d_gene: TRBD1
abundance: NA
j_gene: TRBJ1-1
v_gene: TRBV29-1

CDR3nt: TGCAGCGTTGTAGGACTAGCGGGGGTTACAGACACGCAGTATTTT
CDR3aa: CSVVGLAGVTDTQYF
d_gene: TRBD2
abundance: NA
j_gene: TRBJ2-3
v_gene: TRBV29-1

CDR3nt: TGTGCCAGCAGCCCACAGGGGGCGAAGTATGGCTACACCTTC
CDR3aa: CASSPQGAKYGYTF
d_gene: TRBD1
abundance: NA
j_gene: TRBJ1-2
v_gene: TRBV14

CDR3nt: TGTGCCAGCAGCTTACGACCAGGTGAACCCCAGCATTTT
CDR3aa: CASSLRPGEPQHF
d_gene: NA
abundance: NA
j_gene: TRBJ1-5
v_gene: TRBV11-2

CDR3nt: TGCGCCAGCAGCCCACAACAGGGAACTGAAGCTTTCTTT
CDR3aa: CASSPQQGTEAFF
d_gene: NA
abundance: NA
j_gene: TRBJ1-1
v_gene: TRBV5-1

CDR3nt: TGTGCCAGCAGTTACCTGACAGGGGGCTACAATTCACCCCTCCACTTT
CDR3aa: CASSYLTGGYNSPLHF
d_gene: TRBD1
abundance: NA
j_gene: TRBJ1-6
v_gene: TRBV6-5

CDR3nt: TGTGCCAGCAATCTCCCCGGGAATCAGCCCCAGCATTTT
CDR3aa: CASNLPGNQPQHF
d_gene: NA
abundance: NA
j_gene: TRBJ1-5
v_gene: TRBV2

CDR3nt: TGCGCCAGCAGCTTGGAGCACGATGCAGGGCGAGCTTTCTTT
CDR3aa: CASSLEHDAGRAFF
d_gene: NA
abundance: few
j_gene: TRBJ1-1
v_gene: TRBV5-1

CDR3nt: TGCAGCGTTGAAAACAGGGGGGAAGGTGGGGCCAACGTCCTGACTTTC
CDR3aa: CSVENRGEGGANVLTF
d_gene: TRBD1
abundance: NA
j_gene: TRBJ2-6
v_gene: TRBV29-1

CDR3nt: TGTGCCAGCAGCTCTAATATGGAGTACTATGGCTACACCTTC
CDR3aa: CASSSNMEYYGYTF
d_gene: NA
abundance: few
j_gene: TRBJ1-2
v_gene: TRBV7-9

CDR3nt: TGCGCCAGCAGCCCTGGGACAGCCACAGATACGCAGTATTTT
CDR3aa: CASSPGTATDTQYF
d_gene: TRBD1
abundance: NA
j_gene: TRBJ2-3
v_gene: TRBV5-1

CDR3nt: TGCGCCAGCAGCCCCGGACAGATAAACACTGAAGCTTTCTTT
CDR3aa: CASSPGQINTEAFF
d_gene: NA
abundance: NA
j_gene: TRBJ1-1
v_gene: TRBV5-1

CDR3nt: TGTGCCAGCAGTTACGGACAGGGGCGGGAAGAGACCCAGTACTTC
CDR3aa: CASSYGQGREETQYF
d_gene: TRBD1
abundance: NA
j_gene: TRBJ2-5
v_gene: TRBV6-6

CDR3nt: TGCGCCAGCAGCGTTGCCGGCGGGGGGGCCGATGAGCAGTTCTTC
CDR3aa: CASSVAGGGADEQFF
d_gene: TRBD2
abundance: NA
j_gene: TRBJ2-1
v_gene: TRBV5-1

CDR3nt: TGTGCCAGCAGTGACTCGGCTAGCGGCGGCCCAGATACGCAGTATTTT
CDR3aa: CASSDSASGGPDTQYF
d_gene: TRBD2
abundance: NA
j_gene: TRBJ2-3
v_gene: TRBV6-4

CDR3nt: TGTGCCAGCAAATTGGAGGGTGAGCAGTTCTTC
CDR3aa: CASKLEGEQFF
d_gene: NA
abundance: NA
j_gene: TRBJ2-1
v_gene: TRBV28

CDR3nt: TGTGCCATCAGTTCCGAACTAGCGGGAGGAGGGGGGCTGTTTTTT
CDR3aa: CAISSELAGGGGLFF
d_gene: TRBD2
abundance: NA
j_gene: TRBJ2-2
v_gene: TRBV10-3

CDR3nt: TGCGCCAGCAGCCAAGATATAGGGACAGATAATTCACCCCTCCACTTT
CDR3aa: CASSQDIGTDNSPLHF
d_gene: TRBD1
abundance: few
j_gene: TRBJ1-6
v_gene: TRBV4-1

CDR3nt: TGTGCCAGCAGTCCGGACAGGGGCAAAACCGGGGAGCTGTTTTTT
CDR3aa: CASSPDRGKTGELFF
d_gene: TRBD1
abundance: NA
j_gene: TRBJ2-2
v_gene: TRBV25-1

CDR3nt: TGTGCCAGCAGCTTGTGGGACAGGGTTAACTATGGCTACACCTTC
CDR3aa: CASSLWDRVNYGYTF
d_gene: TRBD1
abundance: once
j_gene: TRBJ1-2
v_gene: TRBV5-6

CDR3nt: TGCGCCAGCAGCTACAAGGCAGGGGCATACGAGCAGTACTTC
CDR3aa: CASSYKAGAYEQYF
d_gene: NA
abundance: few
j_gene: TRBJ2-7
v_gene: TRBV4-1

CDR3nt: TGTGCTAGCAGCTCCTACACCGGGGAGCTGTTTTTT
CDR3aa: CASSSYTGELFF
d_gene: NA
abundance: NA
j_gene: TRBJ2-2
v_gene: TRBV7-7

CDR3nt: TGTGCCAGCAGTTCGGCGGGTCAGCCCCAGCATTTT
CDR3aa: CASSSAGQPQHF
d_gene: NA
abundance: NA
j_gene: TRBJ1-5
v_gene: TRBV6-1

CDR3nt: TGTGCCAGCAGCCCGGGACAGGGGTACCAAGAGACCCAGTACTTC
CDR3aa: CASSPGQGYQETQYF
d_gene: TRBD1
abundance: NA
j_gene: TRBJ2-5
v_gene: TRBV7-9

CDR3nt: TGTGCCAGTTGCCGGGGGGAACTTAATTCACCCCTCCACTTT
CDR3aa: CASCRGELNSPLHF
d_gene: NA
abundance: NA
j_gene: TRBJ1-6
v_gene: TRBV25-1

CDR3nt: TGTGCCAGCAGTTACTACTCTAGCGTAGAGACCCAGTACTTC
CDR3aa: CASSYYSSVETQYF
d_gene: NA
abundance: once
j_gene: TRBJ2-5
v_gene: TRBV6-5